The 20 T cell receptor beta chains below were found in one sample sequenced in a study of type 1 regulatory T cells. Their recognized antigens are unknown. From the reads, TCRdb called clonotypes with MiXCR, one entry per CDR3 protein. This table holds 15,000 or so distinct CDR3 sequences, roughly 15% found once. Specimen: cultured T cells, either the whole culture or a sorted T cell fraction (not recorded which). Receptor source: a human donor in good health.

This sequence joins TRBV5-1 and TRBJ2-1; D ambiguous. The length of the CDR3 is 14 residues. Germline V gives CDR1 SGHRS, CDR2 YFSETQ. Trimming shortened V by 0 bases and J by 11 bases, and 15 bases separated the two germline ends. Written as DNA, the CDR3 is TGCGCCAGCAGCTTGGGCGGTTATGCGGAACAGCAGTTCTTC. Translating it yields CASSLGGYAEQQFF.

V usage is TRBV6-1 and J usage is TRBJ2-2; possibly TRBD1 for D (5 bases). CDR3 length: 15 residues. Germline CDR1 is MNHNS and CDR2 is SASEGT. V was trimmed by 8 bases and J by 3 bases, leaving 16 bases between them. CDR3 sequence: CASLYGASDTGELFF. The CDR3 DNA follows: TGTGCCAGCCTCTATGGGGCGTCGGACACCGGGGAGCTGTTTTTT.

This clonotype occurred many times. V and J are TRBV30 and TRBJ2-1; D uncertain. The germline V gene encodes CDR1 GTSNPN and CDR2 SVGIG (reference sequence). The CDR3 extends over 13 amino acids. V dropped 1 base and J dropped 7 bases, with 11 bases sitting between them. CDR3 in DNA: TGTGCCTGGAGTGGAAGATTCGGGAATGAGCAGTTCTTC. As protein: CAWSGRFGNEQFF.

This clonotype was seen more than once but under ten times. J is TRBJ2-2 and V is TRBV5-1, with D uncertain. The V gene's germline CDR1 is SGHRS and CDR2 YFSETQ. Trimming took 0 bases from V and 7 from J, leaving 4 bases between them. The CDR3 has 12 amino acids. The CDR3 coding sequence is TGCGCCAGCAGCTTGGAGGTCGGGGAGCTGTTTTTT. Amino acid sequence: CASSLEVGELFF.

In this sample, this clonotype turned up many times. The chain uses TRBV30 and TRBJ1-2; D remains ambiguous. The V gene's germline CDR1 is GTSNPN and CDR2 SVGIG (reference sequence). The ends were cut back, 2 bases at V and 4 bases at J, with 8 bases in the middle. The CDR3 length is 12 residues. CDR3 loop: CAWSPGGYGYTF. In DNA, the CDR3 is TGTGCCTGGAGTCCTGGTGGCTATGGCTACACCTTC.

This clonotype is a singleton in its sample. The chain joins TRBV12-3 or TRBV12-4 to TRBJ2-1, with no clear D. The CDR3 is made up of 12 amino acids. Trimming took 6 bases from V and 9 from J, leaving 12 bases between them. CDR3 DNA sequence: TGTGCCAGCAGATGGCTAGTAGTTGAGCAGTTCTTC. Its protein is CASRWLVVEQFF.

This clonotype was recorded many times. The chain is built from TRBV18 and TRBJ2-3, with 8 nucleotides matching TRBD1. CDR3 length: 17 amino acids. V dropped 6 bases and J dropped 3; count of bases not matched to a gene: 14. Germline CDR1 reads KGHSH; CDR2 reads LQKENI. This CDR3 reads CASSSPIRTGFTDTQYF. The CDR3 DNA reads as TGTGCCAGCTCTAGCCCGATTCGGACAGGGTTTACAGATACGCAGTATTTT.

This clonotype was counted at least ten times. The CDR3 DNA follows: TGTGCCAGCAGCCAAGTGGGTGGTGAAAAACTGTTTTTT. Its protein product is CASSQVGGEKLFF. This sequence joins TRBV3-1 and TRBJ1-4; D unresolved. The CDR3 has 13 residues. Germline V gene data show CDR1 as LGHDT and CDR2 as YNNKEL (reference sequence). Trimming removed 1 base from V and 7 bases from J, with 7 bases in between.

The chain couples TRBV30 to TRBJ1-2; tentative D call: TRBD1 (5 bases). From germline, CDR1 is GTSNPN and CDR2 SVGIG (reference sequence). V shed 5 bases and J shed 1 base, with 11 bases lying between them. CDR3 length: 13 amino acids. In DNA form, the CDR3 reads TGTGCCTGGGAAAGGGGATTTAACTATGGCTACACCTTC. Translating gives CAWERGFNYGYTF.

This clonotype was seen repeatedly, ten times or more. The rearrangement joins TRBV7-2 to TRBJ2-1; TRBD2 matches at 10 bases. V shed 5 bases and J 5 bases; nucleotides not matched to a gene: 6. Germline CDR1 reads SGHTA; CDR2 reads FQGNSA. The CDR3 is 15 amino acids. CDR3 sequence reads: CASSLRTSGNNEQFF. The CDR3 coding sequence is TGTGCCAGCAGCCTCAGGACTAGCGGCAACAATGAGCAGTTCTTC.

This clonotype has more than one count but fewer than ten. The chain uses TRBV7-3 and TRBJ2-2, with D maybe TRBD2 (5 bases). Germline CDR1 reads SGHTA; CDR2 reads FQGTGA. Trimming cost V 2 bases and J 4 bases, with 8 bases left between them. CDR3 length: 14 residues. CDR3 in amino acids: CASSLGLSTGELFF. The DNA of the CDR3 is TGTGCCAGCAGCTTAGGACTGTCCACCGGGGAGCTGTTTTTT.

The table lists this clonotype with a few counts. This chain joins TRBV5-6 and TRBJ1-5; 9 bases are a match to TRBD1. The CDR3 spans 15 residues. Germline V gene sequence: CDR1 SGHDT, CDR2 YYEEEE. V was clipped by 2 bases and J by 7 bases; unmatched bases: 7. The CDR3 region has the DNA TGTGCCAGCAGCTTCCGGGACAGGGCCGACCAGCCCCAGCATTTT. This gives the protein CASSFRDRADQPQHF.

This clonotype was counted between two and nine times. The CDR3: CASSRGQGTDTQYF. In DNA, the CDR3 is TGCGCCAGCAGCCGGGGACAGGGTACAGATACGCAGTATTTT. This rearrangement joins TRBV4-3 to TRBJ2-3; TRBD1 aligns across 9 bases. V lost 4 bases, J lost 3 bases, and 2 bases stayed unmatched. The CDR3 length is 14 residues. Germline lookup yields CDR1 LGHNA and CDR2 YSLEER.

This clonotype was seen at least ten times. The CDR3 region has the DNA TGTGCCAGCAGCCAAGCAGGGCTTGGGGAGCAGTACTTC. It yields the protein CASSQAGLGEQYF. This chain links TRBV7-3 with TRBJ2-7; D is possibly TRBD1 (5 bases). V was cut by 5 bases and J by 7 bases, with 15 bases left in between. The CDR3 is 13 amino acids. CDR1 is SGHTA and CDR2 is FQGTGA in the germline V gene.

This clonotype showed up many times. J is TRBJ2-2 and V is TRBV5-1, with D possibly being TRBD2 (5 bases). The CDR3 loop spans 16 amino acids. Trimming took 2 bases from V and 4 from J, leaving 15 bases between them. CDR1 is SGHRS and CDR2 is YFSETQ in the germline V gene. The CDR3, as DNA: TGCGCCAGCAGCTTAAGTACTAGTGCGAGCACCGGGGAGCTGTTTTTT. It yields the protein CASSLSTSASTGELFF.

This clonotype has a count of ten or more. The rearrangement joins TRBV7-2 to TRBJ2-1; TRBD2 matches at 7 bases. Unmatched junction bases numbered 9, after V lost 3 bases and J lost 10 bases. The CDR3 has 14 residues. CDR1 is SGHTA and CDR2 is FQGNSA in the germline V gene. The CDR3 sequence is CASSFGTIKVEQFF. In nucleotides, the CDR3 is TGTGCCAGCAGCTTTGGGACTATCAAGGTGGAGCAGTTCTTC.

This clonotype was seen ten or more times. The chain joins TRBV5-1 to TRBJ2-3; TRBD2 is a possible D gene (5 bases). Germline CDR1 reads SGHRS; CDR2 reads YFSETQ. This CDR3 comprises 14 residues. Deletions cut 0 bases from V and 1 base from J, with 6 bases between. CDR3 sequence (DNA): TGCGCCAGCAGCTTGGATAGCGGCACAGATACGCAGTATTTT. Its protein is CASSLDSGTDTQYF.

This clonotype was detected many times. The V gene is TRBV12-3 or TRBV12-4, the J gene TRBJ2-5, with TRBD2 identical over 7 bases. The CDR3 has 13 amino acids. Trimming removed 3 bases from V and 4 bases from J; junction bases left unmatched: 2. CDR3 sequence: CASSFTGGETQYF. DNA of the CDR3: TGTGCCAGCAGTTTCACGGGGGGAGAGACCCAGTACTTC.

This clonotype appeared many times. The chain employs TRBV20-1 and TRBJ2-3; D uncertain. This CDR3 is 12 amino acids long. CDR1 DFQATT and CDR2 SNEGSKA come from the germline V gene (reference sequence). V was clipped by 1 base and J by 2 bases, with 4 bases between them. In DNA, the CDR3 is TGCAGTGCTAGAGCGGCCACAGATACGCAGTATTTT. Its translation is CSARAATDTQYF.

V usage is TRBV18 and J usage is TRBJ2-1, with 8 bases identical to TRBD2. The CDR3 contains 15 residues. From germline, CDR1 is KGHSH and CDR2 LQKENI. Trimming at V came to 0 bases and at J to 6 bases, leaving 4 bases not matched to a gene. CDR3 DNA sequence: TGTGCCAGCTCACCACCGGGACTAGGTGGCAATGAGCAGTTCTTC. This encodes CASSPPGLGGNEQFF.